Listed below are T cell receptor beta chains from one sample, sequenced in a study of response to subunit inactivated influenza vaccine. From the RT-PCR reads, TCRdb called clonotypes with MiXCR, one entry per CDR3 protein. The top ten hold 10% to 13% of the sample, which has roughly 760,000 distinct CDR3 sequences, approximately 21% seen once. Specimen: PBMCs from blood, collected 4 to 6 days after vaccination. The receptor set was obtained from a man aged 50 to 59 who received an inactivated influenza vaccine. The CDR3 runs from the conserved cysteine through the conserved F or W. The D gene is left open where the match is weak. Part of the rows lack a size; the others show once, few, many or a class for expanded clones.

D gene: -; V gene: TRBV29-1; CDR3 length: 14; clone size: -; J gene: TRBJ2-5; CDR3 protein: CSVERGGLGETQYF; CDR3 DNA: TGCAGCGTTGAAAGGGGCGGACTTGGAGAGACCCAGTACTTC
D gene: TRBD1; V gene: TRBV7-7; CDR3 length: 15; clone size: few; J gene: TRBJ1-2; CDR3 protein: CASSFRGVGTGPHTF; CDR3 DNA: TGTGCTAGCAGCTTTCGCGGGGTGGGGACAGGGCCTCACACCTTC
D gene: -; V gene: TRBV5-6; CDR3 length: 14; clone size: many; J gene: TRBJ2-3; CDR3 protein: CASSLDVSTDTQYF; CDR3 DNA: TGTGCCAGCAGCTTGGACGTTTCCACAGATACGCAGTATTTT
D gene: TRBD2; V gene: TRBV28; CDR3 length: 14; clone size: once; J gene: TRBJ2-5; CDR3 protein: CASSLGGGSKTQYF; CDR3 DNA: TGTGCCAGCAGTTTAGGTGGCGGGAGTAAGACCCAGTACTTC
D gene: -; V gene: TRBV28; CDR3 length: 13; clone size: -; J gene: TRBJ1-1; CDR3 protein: CASRGLKNTEAFF; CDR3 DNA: TGTGCCAGCAGGGGGCTCAAGAACACTGAAGCTTTCTTT
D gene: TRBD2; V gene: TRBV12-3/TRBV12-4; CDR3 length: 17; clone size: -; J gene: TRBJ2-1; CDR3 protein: CASSPPLAGPLSNEQFF; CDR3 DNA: TGTGCCAGCAGTCCCCCGCTAGCGGGGCCCCTCTCCAATGAGCAGTTCTTC
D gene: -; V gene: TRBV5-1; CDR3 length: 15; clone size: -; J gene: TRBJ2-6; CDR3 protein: CASSEGGAGAKVLTF; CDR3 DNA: TGCGCCAGCAGCGAGGGGGGCGCTGGGGCCAAAGTCCTGACTTTC
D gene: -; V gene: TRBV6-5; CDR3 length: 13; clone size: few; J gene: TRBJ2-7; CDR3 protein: CASNSRQVYEQYF; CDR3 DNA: TGTGCCAGCAATTCCCGACAGGTCTACGAGCAGTACTTC
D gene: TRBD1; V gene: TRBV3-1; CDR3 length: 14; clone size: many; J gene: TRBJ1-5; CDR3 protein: CASSQGQSNQPQHF; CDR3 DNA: TGTGCCAGCAGTCAGGGACAGAGCAATCAGCCCCAGCATTTT
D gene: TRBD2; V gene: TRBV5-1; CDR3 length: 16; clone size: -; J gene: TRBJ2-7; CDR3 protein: CASSLASSGGYLEQYF; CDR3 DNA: TGCGCCAGCAGCTTGGCCTCTAGCGGGGGGTATCTCGAGCAGTACTTC
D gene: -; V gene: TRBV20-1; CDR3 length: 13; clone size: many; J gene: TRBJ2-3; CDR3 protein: CSAVGGLTDTQYF; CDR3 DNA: TGCAGTGCCGTGGGGGGCCTCACAGATACGCAGTATTTT
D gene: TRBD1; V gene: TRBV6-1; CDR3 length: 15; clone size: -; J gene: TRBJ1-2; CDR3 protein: CASGGGQGHNYGYSF; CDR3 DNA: TGTGCCAGCGGGGGAGGACAGGGACATAACTATGGCTACAGCTTC
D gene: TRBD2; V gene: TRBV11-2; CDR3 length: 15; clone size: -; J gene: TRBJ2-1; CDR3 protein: CASSPSGRAGNEQFF; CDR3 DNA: TGTGCCAGCAGCCCGAGCGGGAGGGCCGGCAATGAGCAGTTCTTC
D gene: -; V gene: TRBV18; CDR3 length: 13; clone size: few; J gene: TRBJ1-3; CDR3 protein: CASSREIGNTIYF; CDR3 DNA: TGTGCCAGCTCACGAGAGATCGGAAACACCATATATTTT
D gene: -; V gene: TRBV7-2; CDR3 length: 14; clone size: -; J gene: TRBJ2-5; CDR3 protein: CASSLSPDQETQYF; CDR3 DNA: TGTGCCAGCAGCTTATCCCCGGATCAAGAGACCCAGTACTTC
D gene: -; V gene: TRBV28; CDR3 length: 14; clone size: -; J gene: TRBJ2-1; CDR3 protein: CASSFPGVWNEQFF; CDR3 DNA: TGTGCCAGCAGTTTCCCGGGAGTCTGGAATGAGCAGTTCTTC
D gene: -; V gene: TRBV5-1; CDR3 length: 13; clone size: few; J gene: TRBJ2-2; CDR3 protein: CASNFADTGELFF; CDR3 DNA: TGCGCCAGCAACTTTGCGGACACCGGGGAGCTGTTTTTT
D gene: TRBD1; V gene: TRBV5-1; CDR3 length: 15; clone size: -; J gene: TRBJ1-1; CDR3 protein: CASSVAGTAHTEAFF; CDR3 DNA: TGCGCCAGCAGCGTAGCCGGGACAGCCCACACTGAAGCTTTCTTT
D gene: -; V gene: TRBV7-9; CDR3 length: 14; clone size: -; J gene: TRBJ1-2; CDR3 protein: CASSLTLGIYGYTF; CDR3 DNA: TGTGCCAGCAGCTTAACGTTAGGGATCTATGGCTACACCTTC
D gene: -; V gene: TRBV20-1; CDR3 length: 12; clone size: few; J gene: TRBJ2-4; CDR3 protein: CSASSGRNIQYF; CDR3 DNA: TGCAGTGCTAGCTCCGGACGAAACATTCAGTACTTC
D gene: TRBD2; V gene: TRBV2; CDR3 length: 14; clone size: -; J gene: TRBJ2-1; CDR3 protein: CASNLAGKYNEQFF; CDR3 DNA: TGTGCCAGCAATCTAGCGGGAAAGTACAATGAGCAGTTCTTC
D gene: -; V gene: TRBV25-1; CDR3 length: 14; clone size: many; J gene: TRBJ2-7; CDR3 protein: CASSTQGGIDEQYF; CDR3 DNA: TGTGCCAGCAGTACTCAGGGGGGAATCGACGAGCAGTACTTC
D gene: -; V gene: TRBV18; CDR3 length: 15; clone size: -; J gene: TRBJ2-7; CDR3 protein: CASSPRQGGFYEQYF; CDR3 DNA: TGTGCCAGCTCACCACGGCAGGGCGGGTTCTACGAGCAGTACTTC
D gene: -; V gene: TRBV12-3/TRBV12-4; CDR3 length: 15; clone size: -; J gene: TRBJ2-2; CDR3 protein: CASSLPPSNTGELFF; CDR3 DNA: TGTGCCAGCAGTTTACCCCCCTCCAACACCGGGGAGCTGTTTTTT
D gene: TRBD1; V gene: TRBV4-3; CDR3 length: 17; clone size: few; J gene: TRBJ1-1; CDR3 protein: CASSQDAVGTGGTEAFF; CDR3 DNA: TGCGCCAGCAGCCAAGATGCCGTCGGGACAGGGGGCACTGAAGCTTTCTTT
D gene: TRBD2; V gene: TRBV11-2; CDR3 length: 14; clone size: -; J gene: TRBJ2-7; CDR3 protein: CASSESSGGYEQYF; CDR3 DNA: TGTGCCAGCAGCGAGAGTAGCGGGGGGTACGAGCAGTACTTC
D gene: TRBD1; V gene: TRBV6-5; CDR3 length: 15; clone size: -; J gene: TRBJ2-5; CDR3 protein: CASSWTGGLQETQYF; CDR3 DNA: TGTGCCAGCAGTTGGACAGGGGGCCTCCAAGAGACCCAGTACTTC
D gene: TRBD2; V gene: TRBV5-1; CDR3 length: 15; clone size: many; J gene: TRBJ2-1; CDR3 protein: CASSKTSGRLNEQFF; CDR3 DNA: TGCGCCAGCAGCAAAACTAGCGGGAGGCTGAATGAGCAGTTCTTC
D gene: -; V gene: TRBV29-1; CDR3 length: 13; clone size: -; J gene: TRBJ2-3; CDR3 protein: CSVSGPNTDTQYF; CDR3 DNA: TGCAGCGTTTCGGGACCCAACACAGATACGCAGTATTTT
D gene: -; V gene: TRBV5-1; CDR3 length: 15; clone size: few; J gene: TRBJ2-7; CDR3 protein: CASSLVPGFVDEQYF; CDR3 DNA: TGCGCCAGCAGCTTGGTCCCGGGGTTCGTCGACGAGCAGTACTTC
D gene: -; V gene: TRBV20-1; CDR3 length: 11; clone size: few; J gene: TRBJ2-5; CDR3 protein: CSARVAETQYF; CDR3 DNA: TGCAGTGCTAGAGTTGCGGAGACCCAGTACTTC
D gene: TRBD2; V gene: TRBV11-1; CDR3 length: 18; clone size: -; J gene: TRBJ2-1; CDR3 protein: CASSLRGSGRSSYNEQFF; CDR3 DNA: TGTGCCAGCAGCTTAAGGGGTAGCGGGAGAAGCTCCTACAATGAGCAGTTCTTC
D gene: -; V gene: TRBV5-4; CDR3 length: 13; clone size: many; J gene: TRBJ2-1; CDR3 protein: CASSLGGHNEQFF; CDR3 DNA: TGTGCCAGCAGCTTGGGAGGTCACAATGAGCAGTTCTTC
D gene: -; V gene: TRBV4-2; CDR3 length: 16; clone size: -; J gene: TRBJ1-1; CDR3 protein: CASSQAAGGMNTEAFF; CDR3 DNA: TGTGCCAGCAGCCAAGCGGCGGGAGGGATGAACACTGAAGCTTTCTTT
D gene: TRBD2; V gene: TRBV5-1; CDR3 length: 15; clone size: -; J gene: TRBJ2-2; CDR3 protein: CASSYSGHNTGELFF; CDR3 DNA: TGCGCCAGCAGTTATAGCGGGCATAACACCGGGGAGCTGTTTTTT
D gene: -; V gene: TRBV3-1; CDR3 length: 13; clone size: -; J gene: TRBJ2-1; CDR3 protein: CASSRAVYNEQFF; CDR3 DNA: TGTGCCAGCAGCCGCGCGGTCTACAATGAGCAGTTCTTC
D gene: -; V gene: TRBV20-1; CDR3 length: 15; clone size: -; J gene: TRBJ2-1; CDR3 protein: CSASVSGTRGDEQFF; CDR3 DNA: TGCAGTGCTAGTGTTTCCGGGACTCGGGGCGATGAGCAGTTCTTC
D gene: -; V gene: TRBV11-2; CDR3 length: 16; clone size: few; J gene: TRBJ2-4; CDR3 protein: CASSSREEGLGYIQYF; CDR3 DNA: TGTGCCAGCAGTAGCAGGGAGGAAGGTTTAGGCTACATTCAGTACTTC
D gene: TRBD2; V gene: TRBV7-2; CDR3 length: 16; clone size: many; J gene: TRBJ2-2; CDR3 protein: CASSARTSLYTGELFF; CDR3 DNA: TGTGCCAGCAGCGCCCGGACTAGCTTATACACCGGGGAGCTGTTTTTT
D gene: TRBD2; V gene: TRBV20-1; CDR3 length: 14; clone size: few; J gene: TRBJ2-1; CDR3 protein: CSARDRTRFDEQFF; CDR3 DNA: TGCAGTGCTAGAGATCGGACTAGATTCGATGAGCAGTTCTTC
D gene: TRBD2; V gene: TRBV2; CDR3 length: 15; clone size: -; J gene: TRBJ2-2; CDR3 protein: CASSTAGGATGELFF; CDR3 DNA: TGTGCCAGCAGTACCGCGGGGGGAGCCACCGGGGAGCTGTTTTTT
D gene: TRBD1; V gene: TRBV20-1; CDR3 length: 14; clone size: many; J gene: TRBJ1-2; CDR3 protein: CSARVVDRGYGYTF; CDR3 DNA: TGCAGTGCTAGAGTGGTAGACAGGGGATATGGCTACACCTTC